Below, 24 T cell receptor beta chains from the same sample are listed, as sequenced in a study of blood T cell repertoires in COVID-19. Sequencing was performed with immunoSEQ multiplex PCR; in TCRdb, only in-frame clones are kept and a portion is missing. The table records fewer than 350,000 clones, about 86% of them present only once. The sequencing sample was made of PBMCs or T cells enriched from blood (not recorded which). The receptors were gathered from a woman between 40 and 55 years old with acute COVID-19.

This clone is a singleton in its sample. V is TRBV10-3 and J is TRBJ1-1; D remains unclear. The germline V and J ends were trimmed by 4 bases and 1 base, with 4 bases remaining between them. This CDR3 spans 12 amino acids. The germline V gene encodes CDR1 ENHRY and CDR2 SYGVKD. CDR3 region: CAISGKNTEAFF. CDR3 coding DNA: TGTGCCATCAGTGGTAAGAACACTGAAGCTTTCTTT.

The CDR3 spells CASSYSMGYNTGELFF. The CDR3 nucleotides read TGTGCCAGCAGTTACTCGATGGGCTATAACACCGGGGAGCTGTTTTTT. The chain couples TRBV6-5 to TRBJ2-2; D is unresolved. Trimming left V 0 bases short and J 2 bases short, with 10 bases between. The CDR3 extends over 16 amino acids. Germline loops: CDR1 MNHEY, CDR2 SVGAGI.

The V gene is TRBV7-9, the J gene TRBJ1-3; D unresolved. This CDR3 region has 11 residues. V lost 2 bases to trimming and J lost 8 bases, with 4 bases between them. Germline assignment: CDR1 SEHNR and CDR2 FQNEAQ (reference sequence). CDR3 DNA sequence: TGTGCCAGCAGCTTAACGGACACCATATATTTT. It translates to CASSLTDTIYF.

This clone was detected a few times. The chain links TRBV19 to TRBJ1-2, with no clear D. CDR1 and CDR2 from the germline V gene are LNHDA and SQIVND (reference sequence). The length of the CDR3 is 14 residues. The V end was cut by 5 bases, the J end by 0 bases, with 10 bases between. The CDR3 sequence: CASSRQASNYGYTF. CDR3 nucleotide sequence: TGTGCCAGTAGTCGGCAGGCTTCTAACTATGGCTACACCTTC.

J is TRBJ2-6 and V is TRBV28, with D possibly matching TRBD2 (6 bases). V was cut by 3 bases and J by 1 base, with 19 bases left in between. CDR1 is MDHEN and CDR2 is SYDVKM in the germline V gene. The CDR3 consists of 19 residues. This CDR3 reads CASSFQSVGAGSGANVLTF. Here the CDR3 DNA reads TGTGCCAGCAGTTTTCAATCGGTAGGGGCGGGGTCTGGGGCCAACGTCCTGACTTTC.

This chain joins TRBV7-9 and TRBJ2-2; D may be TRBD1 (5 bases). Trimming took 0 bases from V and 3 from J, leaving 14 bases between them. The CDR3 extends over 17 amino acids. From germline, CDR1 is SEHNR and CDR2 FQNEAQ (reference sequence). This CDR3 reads CASSLAPAGSDTGELFF. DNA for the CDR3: TGTGCCAGCAGCTTAGCCCCGGCAGGGTCCGACACCGGGGAGCTGTTTTTT.

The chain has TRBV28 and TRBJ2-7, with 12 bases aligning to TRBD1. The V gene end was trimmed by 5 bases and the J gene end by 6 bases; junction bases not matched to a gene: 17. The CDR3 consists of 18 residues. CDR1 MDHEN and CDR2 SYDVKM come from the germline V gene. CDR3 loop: CASSPLRPGQGARGEQYF. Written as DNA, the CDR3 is TGTGCCAGCAGTCCTCTCCGTCCGGGACAGGGGGCGCGGGGCGAGCAGTACTTC. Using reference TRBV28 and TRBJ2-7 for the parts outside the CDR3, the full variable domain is DVKVTQSSRYLVKRTGEKVFLECVQDMDHENMFWYRQDPGLGLRLIYFSYDVKMKEKGDIPEGYSVSREKKERFSLILESASTNQTSMYLCASSPLRPGQGARGEQYFGPGTRLTVT.

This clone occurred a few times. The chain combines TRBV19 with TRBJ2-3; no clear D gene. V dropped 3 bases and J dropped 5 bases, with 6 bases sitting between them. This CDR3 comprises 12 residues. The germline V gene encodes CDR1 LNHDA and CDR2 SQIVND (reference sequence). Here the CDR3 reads CASSISRDTQYF. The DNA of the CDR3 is TGTGCCAGTAGTATCTCGAGAGATACGCAGTATTTT.

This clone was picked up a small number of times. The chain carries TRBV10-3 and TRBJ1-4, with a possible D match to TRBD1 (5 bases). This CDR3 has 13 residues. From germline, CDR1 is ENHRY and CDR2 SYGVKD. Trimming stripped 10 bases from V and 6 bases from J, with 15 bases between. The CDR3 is CATEAGRDEKLFF. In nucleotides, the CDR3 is TGTGCCACCGAGGCAGGGCGAGATGAAAAACTGTTTTTT.

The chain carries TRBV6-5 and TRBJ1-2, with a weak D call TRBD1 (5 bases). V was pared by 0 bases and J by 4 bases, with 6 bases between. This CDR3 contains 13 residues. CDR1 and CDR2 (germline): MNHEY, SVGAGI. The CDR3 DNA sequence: TGTGCCAGCAGTTACTCAGGGGCCTATGGCTACACCTTC. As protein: CASSYSGAYGYTF.

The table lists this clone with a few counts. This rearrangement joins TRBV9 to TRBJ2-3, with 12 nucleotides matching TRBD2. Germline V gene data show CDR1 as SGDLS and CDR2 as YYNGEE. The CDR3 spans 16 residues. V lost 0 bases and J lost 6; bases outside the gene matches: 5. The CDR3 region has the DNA TGTGCCAGCAGCGTAGCTACTAGCGGGAGGATGGATACGCAGTATTTT. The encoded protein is CASSVATSGRMDTQYF.

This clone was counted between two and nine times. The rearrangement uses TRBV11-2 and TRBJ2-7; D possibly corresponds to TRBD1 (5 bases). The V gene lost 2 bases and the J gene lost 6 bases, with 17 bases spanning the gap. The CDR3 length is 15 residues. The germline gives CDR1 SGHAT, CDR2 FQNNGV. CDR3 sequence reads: CASSLRQGSWGEQYF. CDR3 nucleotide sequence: TGTGCCAGCAGCTTACGGCAGGGAAGCTGGGGCGAGCAGTACTTC.

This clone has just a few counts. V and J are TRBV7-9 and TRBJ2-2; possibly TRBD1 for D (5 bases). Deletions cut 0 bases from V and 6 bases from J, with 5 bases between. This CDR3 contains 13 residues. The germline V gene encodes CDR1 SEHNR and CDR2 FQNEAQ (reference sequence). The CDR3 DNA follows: TGTGCCAGCAGCTTAGCAGGGGCCGGGGAGCTGTTTTTT. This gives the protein CASSLAGAGELFF.

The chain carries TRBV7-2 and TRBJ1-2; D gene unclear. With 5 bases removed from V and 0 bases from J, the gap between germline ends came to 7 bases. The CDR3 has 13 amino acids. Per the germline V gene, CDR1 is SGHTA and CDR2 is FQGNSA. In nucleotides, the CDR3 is TGTGCCAGCAGCCTCCAGGCTAACTATGGCTACACCTTC. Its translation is CASSLQANYGYTF.

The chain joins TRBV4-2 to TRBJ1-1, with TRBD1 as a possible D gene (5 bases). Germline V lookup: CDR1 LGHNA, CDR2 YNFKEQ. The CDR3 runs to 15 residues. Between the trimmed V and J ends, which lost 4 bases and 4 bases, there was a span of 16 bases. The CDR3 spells CASSPVQEGSTEAFF. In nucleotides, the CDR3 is TGTGCCAGCAGCCCCGTACAGGAGGGTAGCACTGAAGCTTTCTTT.

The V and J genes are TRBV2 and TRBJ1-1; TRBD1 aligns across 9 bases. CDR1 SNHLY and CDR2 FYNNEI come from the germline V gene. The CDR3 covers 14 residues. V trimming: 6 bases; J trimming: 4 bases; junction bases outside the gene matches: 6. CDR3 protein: CASRTTGGVTEAFF. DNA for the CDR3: TGTGCCAGCAGAACGACAGGGGGAGTCACTGAAGCTTTCTTT.

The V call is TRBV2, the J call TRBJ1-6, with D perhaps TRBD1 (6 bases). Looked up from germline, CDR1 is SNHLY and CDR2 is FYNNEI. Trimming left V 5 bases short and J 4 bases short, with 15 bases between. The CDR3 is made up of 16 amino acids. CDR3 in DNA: TGTGCCAGCAGTTCTGACGTTACAGGGTATAATTCACCCCTCCACTTT. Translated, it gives CASSSDVTGYNSPLHF.

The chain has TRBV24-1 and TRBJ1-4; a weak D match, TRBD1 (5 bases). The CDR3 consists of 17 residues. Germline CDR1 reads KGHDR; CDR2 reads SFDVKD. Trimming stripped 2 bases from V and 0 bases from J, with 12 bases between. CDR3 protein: CATSDSGLTTTNEKLFF. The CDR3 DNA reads TGTGCCACCAGTGATTCGGGACTGACCACAACTAATGAAAAACTGTTTTTT.

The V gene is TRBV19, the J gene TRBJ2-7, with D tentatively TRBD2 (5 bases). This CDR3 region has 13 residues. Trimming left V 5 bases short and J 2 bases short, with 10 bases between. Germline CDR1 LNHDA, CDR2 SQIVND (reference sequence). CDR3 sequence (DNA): TGTGCCAGTAGTTCCGGGGTCACCTACGAGCAGTACTTC. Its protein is CASSSGVTYEQYF. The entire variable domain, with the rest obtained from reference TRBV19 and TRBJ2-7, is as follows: DGGITQSPKYLFRKEGQNVTLSCEQNLNHDAMYWYRQDPGQGLRLIYYSQIVNDFQKGDIAEGYSVSREKKESFPLTVTSAQKNPTAFYLCASSSGVTYEQYFGPGTRLTVT.

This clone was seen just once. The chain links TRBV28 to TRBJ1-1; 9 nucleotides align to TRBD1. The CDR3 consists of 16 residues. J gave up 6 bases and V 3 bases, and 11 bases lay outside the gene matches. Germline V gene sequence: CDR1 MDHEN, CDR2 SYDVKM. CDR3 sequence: CASSLLSGQGYPEAFF. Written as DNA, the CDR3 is TGTGCCAGCAGTTTGTTGTCGGGACAGGGTTACCCTGAAGCTTTCTTT.

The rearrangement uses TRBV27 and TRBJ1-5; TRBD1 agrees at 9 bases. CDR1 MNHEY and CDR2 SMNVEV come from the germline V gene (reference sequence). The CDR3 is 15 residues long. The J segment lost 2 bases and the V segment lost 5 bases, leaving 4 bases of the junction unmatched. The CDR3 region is CASSTRTGGNQPQHF. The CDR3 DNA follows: TGTGCCAGCAGTACGAGGACAGGGGGCAATCAGCCCCAGCATTTT.

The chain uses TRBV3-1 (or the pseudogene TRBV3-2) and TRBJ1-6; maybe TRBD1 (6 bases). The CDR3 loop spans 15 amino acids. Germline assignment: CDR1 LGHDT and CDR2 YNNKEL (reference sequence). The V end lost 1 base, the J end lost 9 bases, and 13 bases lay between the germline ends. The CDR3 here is CASSQGSGAGSPLHF. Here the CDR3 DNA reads TGTGCCAGCAGCCAAGGGTCAGGGGCTGGTTCACCCCTCCACTTT.

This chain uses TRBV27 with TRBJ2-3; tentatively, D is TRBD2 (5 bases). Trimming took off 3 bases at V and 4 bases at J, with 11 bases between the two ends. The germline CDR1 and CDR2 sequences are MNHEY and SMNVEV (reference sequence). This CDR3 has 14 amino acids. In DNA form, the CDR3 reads TGTGCCAGCAGTTTCGGGGTGGCCGCAGATACGCAGTATTTT. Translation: CASSFGVAADTQYF.

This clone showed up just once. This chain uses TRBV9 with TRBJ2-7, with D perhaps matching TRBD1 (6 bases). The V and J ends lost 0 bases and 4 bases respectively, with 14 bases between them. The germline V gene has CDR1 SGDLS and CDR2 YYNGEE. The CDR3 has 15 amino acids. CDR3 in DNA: TGTGCCAGCAGCGTAGGGACAGTCCCTAAGTACGAGCAGTACTTC. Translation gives CASSVGTVPKYEQYF.